The 20 T cell receptor beta chains in this list originate from one sample, sequenced in a study of cytomegalovirus exposure and HLA in healthy donors (dated by TCRdb to the late 2010s). Library preparation employed the immunoSEQ multiplex PCR assay. A mixture of 60 forward primers for TCR Vbeta segments and 13 reverse primers for TCR Jbeta segments was used in the multiplex PCR. Sourced from immuneACCESS, this table was stored by TCRdb with only in-frame sequences that have V and J called. A share of the clones is absent; for the studies checked, an unresolved V gene accounts for under half, and the remainder has no known explanation. The sample table records roughly 160,000 clones; roughly 85% of these occur just once. The ten biggest clones cover around 1.3% of the sample. The sample consisted of PBMCs. All receptors come from a woman in her 50s in good health and CMV-seronegative.

The J gene is TRBJ2-7, the V gene TRBV5-1, with 8 bases aligning to TRBD2. After removal of 4 bases from V and 6 bases from J, the junction contained 18 bases not matched to a gene. The CDR3 has 17 amino acids. Germline CDR1 SGHRS, CDR2 YFSETQ. CDR3 DNA sequence: TGCGCCAGCAGCGCGGGGGTTGCGGGAGGTCCACCGGGCGAGCAGTACTTC. Translating it yields CASSAGVAGGPPGEQYF.

V gene TRBV19 combines with J gene TRBJ1-5; no clear D gene. CDR1 is LNHDA and CDR2 is SQIVND in the germline V gene (reference sequence). V gave up 3 bases and J gave up 2 bases, with 11 bases separating them. The CDR3 extends over 15 amino acids. In nucleotides, the CDR3 is TGTGCCAGTAGTATTCGGAGCAGACGCAATCAGCCCCAGCATTTT. This translates into CASSIRSRRNQPQHF.

This sequence joins TRBV4-1 and TRBJ1-2, with TRBD1 matching over 8 bases. CDR1 and CDR2 (germline): MGHRA, YSYEKL. Losses at the gene ends were 1 base for V and 8 bases for J; bases not matched to a gene: 9. The CDR3 extends over 15 amino acids. Written as DNA, the CDR3 is TGCGCCAGCAGCCAAGGGACAGGGCCGTTGGAGGGCTACACCTTC. It translates to CASSQGTGPLEGYTF.

This clone has only a few counts. V is TRBV9 and J is TRBJ2-3, with a possible D match to TRBD1 (5 bases). The V gene lost 3 bases and the J gene lost 0 bases, with 14 bases spanning the gap. Germline V CDR1 and CDR2: SGDLS, YYNGEE. This CDR3 region has 16 residues. The CDR3 loop reads CASSAHGHLSTDTQYF. The CDR3 region has the DNA TGTGCCAGCAGCGCCCATGGACATCTAAGCACAGATACGCAGTATTTT.

The rearrangement links TRBV20-1 to TRBJ2-1; D unresolved. Germline CDR1 DFQATT, CDR2 SNEGSKA (reference sequence). CDR3 size: 11 residues. V shed 1 base and J shed 6 bases, with 4 bases lying between them. CDR3 in DNA: TGCAGTGCTAGAGTAGCCAATGAGCAGTTCTTC. It codes for CSARVANEQFF.

V is TRBV6-5 and J is TRBJ1-4, with no clear D. Trimming cost V 5 bases and J 2 bases, with 9 bases left between them. CDR1 and CDR2 from the germline V gene are MNHEY and SVGAGI. This CDR3 spans 14 amino acids. The CDR3 region has the DNA TGTGCCAGCAGTAGCACCGCCACTAATGAAAAACTGTTTTTT. Translation gives CASSSTATNEKLFF.

The CDR3 reads CASSVRQGATGELFF. For the CDR3, the DNA is TGTGCCAGCAGCGTACGACAGGGGGCTACCGGGGAGCTGTTTTTT. This chain links TRBV9 with TRBJ2-2; 10 positions agree with TRBD1. Germline-derived CDR1 and CDR2 are SGDLS and YYNGEE. This CDR3 region has 15 residues. V dropped 1 base and J dropped 5; count of bases not matched to a gene: 2. Full variable domain (outside the CDR3, taken from reference TRBV9 and TRBJ2-2): DSGVTQTPKHLITATGQRVTLRCSPRSGDLSVYWYQQSLDQGLQFLIQYYNGEERAKGNILERFSAQQFPDLHSELNLSSLELGDSALYFCASSVRQGATGELFFGEGSRLTVL.

This clone was detected ten times or more. The J gene is TRBJ2-7, the V gene TRBV4-2; D call uncertain. This CDR3 contains 15 residues. Between the trimmed V and J ends, which lost 4 bases and 0 bases, there was a span of 13 bases. Germline V gene sequence: CDR1 LGHNA, CDR2 YNFKEQ. This CDR3 reads CASSRERESSYEQYF. For the CDR3, the DNA is TGTGCCAGCAGCCGAGAGCGAGAGTCCTCCTACGAGCAGTACTTC.

The CDR3 DNA follows: TGTGCCAGCTCACCCGACAGCCGCGAGCAGTACTTC. This translates into CASSPDSREQYF. This sequence joins TRBV18 and TRBJ2-7; tentative D call: TRBD1 (5 bases). This CDR3 has 12 amino acids. Germline lookup yields CDR1 KGHSH and CDR2 LQKENI. The V end lost 3 bases, the J end lost 6 bases, and 9 bases lay between the germline ends.

This clone has only a few counts. This rearrangement joins TRBV7-3 to TRBJ2-1; 8 bases are a match to TRBD2. From germline, CDR1 is SGHTA and CDR2 FQGTGA. The CDR3 spans 15 residues. The ends lost 3 bases at V and 6 bases at J; junction bases unmatched: 7. The CDR3 sequence is CASSFSGTAFNEQFF. The DNA of the CDR3 is TGTGCCAGCAGCTTTAGCGGGACTGCATTCAATGAGCAGTTCTTC.

The genes are TRBV28 and TRBJ2-7; TRBD1 might be the D (5 bases). V lost 1 base and J 3 bases, leaving 10 bases between the germline ends. CDR3 length: 14 residues. Germline CDR1 reads MDHEN; CDR2 reads SYDVKM. CDR3 nucleotide sequence: TGTGCCAGCAGTTTATTTGGCAGGGTCTACGAGCAGTACTTC. It translates to CASSLFGRVYEQYF.

The rearrangement uses TRBV7-2 and TRBJ2-2, with TRBD1 as a possible D gene (5 bases). This CDR3 comprises 15 residues. Between the trimmed V and J ends, which lost 3 bases and 1 base, there was a span of 9 bases. Germline assignment: CDR1 SGHTA and CDR2 FQGNSA. For the CDR3, the DNA is TGTGCCAGCAGCTTTCGCCAGGGGAACACCGGGGAGCTGTTTTTT. The encoded protein is CASSFRQGNTGELFF.

This rearrangement joins TRBV30 to TRBJ2-7; TRBD2 is a possible D gene (5 bases). The CDR3 contains 15 residues. CDR1 is GTSNPN, CDR2 SVGIG, per germline (reference sequence). V was pared by 3 bases and J by 5 bases, with 20 bases between. The CDR3 loop is CAWRVRSLATNEQYF. CDR3 coding DNA: TGTGCCTGGAGAGTCAGGAGTCTAGCAACTAACGAGCAGTACTTC.

The chain couples TRBV19 to TRBJ1-2; TRBD1 matches 11 bases. The CDR3 totals 16 residues. With 5 bases clipped from V and 2 bases from J, the junction kept 7 bases outside the gene matches. Germline-derived CDR1 and CDR2 are LNHDA and SQIVND (reference sequence). CDR3 nucleotide sequence: TGTGCCAGTAGTCGGGACAGGGGGATTTCAAACTATGGCTACACCTTC. Translation gives CASSRDRGISNYGYTF.

V and J are TRBV10-3 and TRBJ1-1; D possibly corresponds to TRBD1 (5 bases). Germline V gives CDR1 ENHRY, CDR2 SYGVKD. The CDR3 totals 14 residues. V lost 4 bases and J 1 base, leaving 10 bases between the germline ends. The CDR3 sequence is CAISVGRGNTEAFF. The CDR3 DNA sequence: TGTGCCATCAGTGTAGGAAGGGGGAACACTGAAGCTTTCTTT.

The chain couples TRBV29-1 to TRBJ1-1; D unresolved. The CDR3 length is 13 residues. Between the trimmed V and J ends, which lost 4 bases and 1 base, there was a span of 10 bases. Germline CDR1 and CDR2: SQVTM and ANQGSEA. The DNA for the CDR3 is TGCAGCGTTGTCAACGCAGGGAACACTGAAGCTTTCTTT. The encoded protein is CSVVNAGNTEAFF.

The chain joins TRBV6-1 to TRBJ2-7; tentative D call: TRBD2 (7 bases). V was clipped by 4 bases and J by 3 bases, with 13 bases between them. This CDR3 region has 14 residues. The germline gives CDR1 MNHNS, CDR2 SASEGT. The CDR3 spells CASSGYREGYEQYF. The CDR3, as DNA: TGTGCCAGCAGTGGTTACAGGGAGGGCTACGAGCAGTACTTC.

The rearrangement uses TRBV6-6 and TRBJ1-5; D remains ambiguous. Between the trimmed V and J ends, which lost 10 bases and 9 bases, there was a span of 19 bases. CDR3 length: 13 amino acids. Looked up from germline, CDR1 is MNHNY and CDR2 is SVGAGI (reference sequence). The CDR3 loop is CATHVAGKGPQHF. DNA for the CDR3: TGTGCCACCCATGTCGCGGGGAAAGGGCCCCAGCATTTT.

V usage is TRBV28 and J usage is TRBJ1-4; 7 bases agree with TRBD1. The CDR3 extends over 12 amino acids. Germline lookup yields CDR1 MDHEN and CDR2 SYDVKM. V gave up 4 bases and J gave up 8 bases; unmatched junction bases: 1. Written as DNA, the CDR3 is TGTGCCAGCAGTTCAGGGGGGGAAAAACTGTTTTTT. Translated, it gives CASSSGGEKLFF.

The chain uses TRBV9 and TRBJ2-1, with TRBD1 matching over 7 bases. CDR1 and CDR2 from the germline V gene are SGDLS and YYNGEE. With V trimmed by 3 bases and J by 5 bases, 8 bases remained unmatched. The CDR3 loop spans 15 amino acids. CDR3 coding DNA: TGTGCCAGCAGCGCCACCGGGACAGAAAACAATGAGCAGTTCTTC. Translation: CASSATGTENNEQFF.